This T cell receptor beta chain was recovered during a study of control samples from healthy donors and cancer patients. Produced via immunoSEQ multiplex PCR; TCRdb's table is partial and in-frame only. The sample has 150,000 to 200,000 clones; 90% are singletons. J gave up 8 bases and V 1 base, and 15 bases lay outside the gene matches. Germline V gives CDR1 LGHNA, CDR2 YNFKEQ. This CDR3 has 19 residues. This sequence was found in a woman aged 45-65 years in good health. This rearrangement joins TRBV4-2 to TRBJ2-1, with 12 bases lining up with TRBD2. The sequenced material came from blood. The CDR3 protein is CASSQVGLAGGPGMYEQFF. In nucleotides, the CDR3 is TGTGCCAGCAGCCAAGTCGGGCTAGCGGGAGGGCCGGGAATGTATGAGCAGTTCTTC.